Listed below are T cell receptor beta chains from one sample, sequenced in a study of cytomegalovirus exposure and HLA in healthy donors. Measured with immunoSEQ multiplex PCR; TCRdb has only the in-frame clones, and not every one. The repertoire holds about 100,000 clones, with 70% as singletons. Sequencing used PBMCs. These receptors all stem from a man aged 40-49 years in good health and CMV-seropositive. The CDR3 runs from the conserved cysteine through the conserved F or W. A D gene is named only where the DNA matches it firmly. Size values are once, few and many counts, or a class for expanded clones, and some rows have none.

NA,TRBV19,TRBD1,TRBJ1-4,TGTGCCAGTAGGGATCAGGGGGCAGGATACGAAAAACTGTTTTTT,CASRDQGAGYEKLFF
few,TRBV6-6,NA,TRBJ2-5,TGTGCCAGCAGCCCAGGACAGTCTCCAGAGACCCAGTACTTC,CASSPGQSPETQYF
NA,TRBV6-5,NA,TRBJ2-3,TGTGCCAGCAGTTACTCGACTCCGGCAGATACGCAGTATTTT,CASSYSTPADTQYF
NA,TRBV7-9,NA,TRBJ2-1,TGTGCCAGCAGCCCGTCCGGCAATGAGCAGTTCTTC,CASSPSGNEQFF
NA,TRBV2,TRBD1,TRBJ2-6,TGTGCCAGCAGGGGCGACAGGGACTCTGGGGCCAACGTCCTGACTTTC,CASRGDRDSGANVLTF
NA,TRBV5-1,TRBD2,TRBJ2-2,TGCGCCAGCAGATCCGGACTAGCGGGCACCGGGGAGCTGTTTTTT,CASRSGLAGTGELFF
NA,TRBV4-1,NA,TRBJ1-5,TGCGCCAGCAGCCAGCGCCTGGAGGGGCTCCAGCCCCAGCATTTT,CASSQRLEGLQPQHF
NA,TRBV9,TRBD1,TRBJ2-5,TGTGCCAGCAGCCCAGGACAGGGGCGGGGACAAGAGACCCAGTACTTC,CASSPGQGRGQETQYF
NA,TRBV7-9,NA,TRBJ2-7,TGTGCCAGCAGCGGGGATGGTGGTAGCGGAGCCTACGAGCAGTACTTC,CASSGDGGSGAYEQYF
NA,TRBV6-6,NA,TRBJ1-4,TGTGCCAGCAGTTATGTGGTGAGGGAAAAACTGTTTTTT,CASSYVVREKLFF
NA,TRBV5-5,NA,TRBJ2-3,TGTGCCAGCAGCTTGGTGGCTAGCGATAGCACAGATACGCAGTATTTT,CASSLVASDSTDTQYF
NA,TRBV29-1,NA,TRBJ2-3,TGCAGCGTTGTAGGGACTAGCACAGATACGCAGTATTTT,CSVVGTSTDTQYF
NA,TRBV6-4,TRBD2,TRBJ2-1,TGTGCCAGCAGTGACGGACTAGCGGGGGATGAGCAGTTCTTC,CASSDGLAGDEQFF
NA,TRBV28,NA,TRBJ2-6,TGTGCCAGCATTGCACACTCTGGGGCCAACGTCCTGACTTTC,CASIAHSGANVLTF
NA,TRBV5-1,NA,TRBJ1-2,TGCGCCAGCGCCCTCTGGGAGGTTCGGGGTAACTATGGCTACACCTTC,CASALWEVRGNYGYTF
NA,TRBV20-1,NA,TRBJ1-1,TGCAGTGCGAGGGGTGGGACAGAAGCTTTCTTT,CSARGGTEAFF
NA,TRBV29-1,NA,TRBJ2-3,TGCAGCGTTGAGGACTCCACAGATACGCAGTATTTT,CSVEDSTDTQYF
NA,TRBV5-1,TRBD2,TRBJ2-1,TGCGCCAGCAGCCAGAGCGGGACTAGCGGGAGAAAGAATGAGCAGTTCTTC,CASSQSGTSGRKNEQFF
NA,TRBV7-6,NA,TRBJ2-1,TGTGCCAGCAGCCGAGGACCGGGATCGAACAATGAGCAGTTCTTC,CASSRGPGSNNEQFF
NA,TRBV2,TRBD2,TRBJ2-5,TGTGCCAGCCGGCCTAGCGGGCCCGAGACCCAGTACTTC,CASRPSGPETQYF
NA,TRBV28,TRBD1,TRBJ1-2,TGTGCCAGCAGTTTGGACAGGGGATATGGCTACACCTTC,CASSLDRGYGYTF
NA,TRBV5-6,TRBD2,TRBJ2-1,TGTGCCAGCAGCTTGGGCCTAGCGGGAGGTAATGAGCAGTTCTTC,CASSLGLAGGNEQFF
NA,TRBV19,TRBD1,TRBJ1-1,TGTGCCAGTACCGTCACAGGGGGCGCGGGCACTGAAGCTTTCTTT,CASTVTGGAGTEAFF
NA,TRBV27,TRBD2,TRBJ2-1,TGTGCCAGCAGTTTAGCGGGAGGGCCAATGAAGGTGTTCTTC,CASSLAGGPMKVFF
few,TRBV11-2,NA,TRBJ1-3,TGTGCCAGCAGCTCCCAGGGAAACACCATATATTTT,CASSSQGNTIYF
NA,TRBV7-2,TRBD1,TRBJ2-7,TGTGCCAGCAGTGACAGGGTCCACGAGCAGTACTTC,CASSDRVHEQYF
NA,TRBV7-2,NA,TRBJ2-5,TGTGCCAGCAGCTTAGTCGACCAAGAGACCCAGTACTTC,CASSLVDQETQYF
NA,TRBV9,NA,TRBJ2-3,TGTGCCAGCAGCCCCAAATACGGGTCGACGGCCGATACGCAGTATTTT,CASSPKYGSTADTQYF
NA,TRBV6-5,NA,TRBJ2-7,TGTGCCAGCAGTTACTCAGGCAGGCGGGCATACGAGCAGTACTTC,CASSYSGRRAYEQYF
once,TRBV6-1,NA,TRBJ1-1,TGTGCCAGCAGTGAACAGGGGTCGTATCTGAACACTGAAGCTTTCTTT,CASSEQGSYLNTEAFF
NA,TRBV10-2,NA,TRBJ2-2,TGCGCCAGCAGTGAGCCCGACAGGACGAACACCGGGGAGCTGTTTTTT,CASSEPDRTNTGELFF
NA,TRBV19,TRBD2,TRBJ2-1,TGTGCCAGTAGGCTAGCGGTAACATCCAATGAGCAGTTCTTC,CASRLAVTSNEQFF
NA,TRBV27,NA,TRBJ2-7,TGTGCCAGCAGTTTAGACAGATCGGACGAGCAGTACTTC,CASSLDRSDEQYF
few,TRBV7-9,TRBD1,TRBJ1-5,TGTGCCAGCAGCTCAGGGGGCGGCTTCAATCAGCCCCAGCATTTT,CASSSGGGFNQPQHF
NA,TRBV5-1,TRBD2,TRBJ2-5,TGCGCCAGCACTAAGTTAGCGGGAGTAACAGGAGAGACCCAGTACTTC,CASTKLAGVTGETQYF
NA,TRBV4-1,NA,TRBJ1-1,TGCGCCAGCAGCCAAGCCCTCAGGGGTGCTGAAGCTTTCTTT,CASSQALRGAEAFF
NA,TRBV7-9,NA,TRBJ1-2,TGTGCCAGCAGCTTAGCGGGCCTTGGAGGCTACACCTTC,CASSLAGLGGYTF
NA,TRBV7-2,NA,TRBJ1-1,TGTGCCAGCAGCTTCGGACACCAGAACACTGAAGCTTTCTTT,CASSFGHQNTEAFF
few,TRBV19,TRBD1,TRBJ1-5,TGTGCCAGTAGTAGACAGGGGGGAAGCAATCAGCCCCAGCATTTT,CASSRQGGSNQPQHF
NA,TRBV10-3,TRBD1,TRBJ1-4,TGTGCCATCAGTGAGTCGGCAGGGGGTGTTGAAAAACTGTTTTTT,CAISESAGGVEKLFF
few,TRBV9,NA,TRBJ2-6,TGTGCCAGCCATCCCGCCTACCGCATCTCTGGGGCCAACGTCCTGACTTTC,CASHPAYRISGANVLTF
once,TRBV10-3,TRBD1,TRBJ2-1,TGTGCCATCAGCAGACAGGGGGGTACGTCCTACAATGAGCAGTTCTTC,CAISRQGGTSYNEQFF
NA,TRBV27,NA,TRBJ2-7,TGTGCCAGCAGTCCATCCAGGGGTCCCTACGAGCAGTACTTC,CASSPSRGPYEQYF
NA,TRBV11-2,NA,TRBJ1-5,TGTGCCAGCGCCGATGGGCGAACCGGTAGCAATCAGCCCCAGCATTTT,CASADGRTGSNQPQHF
NA,TRBV7-9,TRBD1,TRBJ1-2,TGTGCCAGCAGCTCGACAGGGCTCGGCTACACCTTC,CASSSTGLGYTF
NA,TRBV7-9,TRBD2,TRBJ2-7,TGTGCCAGCAGCACCCCGGGGGGAGATTACGAGCAGTACTTC,CASSTPGGDYEQYF
NA,TRBV9,NA,TRBJ1-2,TGTGCCAGCAGCGTAGGCAGGGAAGGGGGCTACACCTTC,CASSVGREGGYTF
NA,TRBV4-3,NA,TRBJ2-7,TGCGCCAGCAGCCAAGGGCGGATGAGCTCCTACGAGCAGTACTTC,CASSQGRMSSYEQYF
NA,TRBV27,TRBD1,TRBJ2-5,TGTGCCAGCAGGCCCGGGGCAGGGGGCCAAGAGACCCAGTACTTC,CASRPGAGGQETQYF
NA,TRBV19,NA,TRBJ1-2,TGTGCCAGTAGTATCACCCTCTTTACGGAGAACACCTTC,CASSITLFTENTF
NA,TRBV5-6,TRBD2,TRBJ2-1,TGTGCCAGCAGCCAACCCATAGCGGGAGGGACCTACAATGAGCAGTTCTTC,CASSQPIAGGTYNEQFF
NA,TRBV5-1,TRBD2,TRBJ2-1,TGCGCCAGCAGAGCGGGAGGGACCTCCTACAATGAGCAGTTCTTC,CASRAGGTSYNEQFF
NA,TRBV19,TRBD1,TRBJ1-5,TGTGCCAGTCTAGACAGGGGGCCGGGGAATCAGCCCCAGCATTTT,CASLDRGPGNQPQHF
NA,TRBV5-1,TRBD2,TRBJ2-7,TGCGCCAGCAGCAGAGAACTAGCGGGAGTAGTCAACGAGCAGTACTTC,CASSRELAGVVNEQYF
few,TRBV10-3,TRBD1,TRBJ1-2,TGTGCCATCAGTGTTGGGACAGATACTAACTATGGCTACACCTTC,CAISVGTDTNYGYTF
few,TRBV9,TRBD1,TRBJ2-5,TGTGCCAGCAGCCCCAGGGGGCGAGAGACCCAGTACTTC,CASSPRGRETQYF
NA,TRBV27,NA,TRBJ2-5,TGTGCCAGCAGAGGATGGGGAGGTCAAGAGACCCAGTACTTC,CASRGWGGQETQYF
NA,TRBV28,TRBD2,TRBJ2-1,TGTGCCAGCAGTTTTGGGACTAGCGGTTACAATGAGCAGTTCTTC,CASSFGTSGYNEQFF
NA,TRBV7-8,TRBD2,TRBJ2-2,TGTGCCAGCAGCCTCACGGCGACTAGCGGGATCACCGGGGAGCTGTTTTTT,CASSLTATSGITGELFF